Listed here are 32 T cell receptor beta chains from one sample, sequenced in a study of shared clonotypes between healthy human individuals. Clones were read by immunoSEQ multiplex PCR, and TCRdb kept only the in-frame ones, dropping some. The sample yields a few million clones, roughly 92% seen once. Sequenced input: naive CD4+ T cells from PBMCs. Subset in this sample: CD45RA+ positively selected. The receptors here all came from a man aged 18 to 30 in good health. Some clones in this sample may be carry-over from other donors' samples.

The chain is built from TRBV5-8 and TRBJ2-7; the match to TRBD2 covers 9 bases. Germline V CDR1 and CDR2: SGHTS, YDEGEE. With 2 bases clipped from V and 3 bases from J, the junction kept 6 bases outside the gene matches. The CDR3 is 15 residues long. The chain's CDR3 is CASSLPGLAGYEQYF. The CDR3 DNA follows: TGTGCCAGCAGCTTACCGGGACTAGCAGGCTACGAGCAGTACTTC.

The genes are TRBV9 and TRBJ2-2, with TRBD2 as a possible D gene (5 bases). CDR1 and CDR2 (germline): SGDLS, YYNGEE. Trimming pared 1 base from V and 3 bases from J, leaving 13 bases between. The CDR3 contains 16 residues. In DNA form, the CDR3 reads TGTGCCAGCAGCGTATATGTTAGCGAGTACACCGGGGAGCTGTTTTTT. As protein: CASSVYVSEYTGELFF.

The chain carries TRBV29-1 and TRBJ2-5; possible D gene TRBD2, 6 bases. The CDR3 has 13 amino acids. Germline V gives CDR1 SQVTM, CDR2 ANQGSEA. Trimming took 6 bases from V and 4 from J, leaving 15 bases between them. The CDR3 loop is CSVGAGVGETQYF. The DNA for the CDR3 is TGCAGCGTGGGAGCGGGTGTGGGAGAGACCCAGTACTTC.

CDR3: CASSLDRVTDTQYF. DNA for the CDR3: TGTGCCAGCAGCTTGGACAGGGTGACAGATACGCAGTATTTT. V is TRBV5-5 and J is TRBJ2-3; tentative D call: TRBD1 (6 bases). Germline V lookup: CDR1 SGHKS, CDR2 YYEKEE (reference sequence). Trimming removed 0 bases from V and 3 bases from J, with 8 bases in between. The CDR3 totals 14 residues.

This chain uses TRBV19 with TRBJ1-5; D remains ambiguous. CDR3 size: 15 residues. CDR1 and CDR2 (germline): LNHDA, SQIVND (reference sequence). The V end was cut by 3 bases, the J end by 0 bases, with 9 bases between. The chain's CDR3 is CASSIGQASNQPQHF. In DNA, the CDR3 is TGTGCCAGTAGTATCGGCCAGGCTAGCAATCAGCCCCAGCATTTT.

In DNA form, the CDR3 reads TGTGCCAGCAGCAAGGGGGCCGGGACAGGGTCGGGCGAGCAGTACTTC. It yields the protein CASSKGAGTGSGEQYF. The rearrangement links TRBV7-9 to TRBJ2-7, with TRBD1 matching over 9 bases. V was pared by 5 bases and J by 6 bases, with 14 bases of the junction left unmatched. Germline V gene sequence: CDR1 SEHNR, CDR2 FQNEAQ (reference sequence). The CDR3 runs 16 residues.

Here the CDR3 reads CAIGGYEQYF. The CDR3 DNA sequence: TGTGCCATCGGGGGGTACGAGCAGTACTTC. The chain has TRBV10-3 and TRBJ2-7, with TRBD2 as a possible D gene (6 bases). This CDR3 spans 10 amino acids. Trimming cost V 8 bases and J 4 bases, with 6 bases left between them. Germline V gene lookup returns CDR1 ENHRY and CDR2 SYGVKD.

The table lists this clone with a few counts. CDR3 residues: CAWGTGMEEKLFF. DNA of the CDR3: TGTGCCTGGGGGACAGGGATGGAAGAAAAACTGTTTTTT. V is TRBV30 and J is TRBJ1-4, with 9 bases fitting TRBD1. Germline V CDR1 and CDR2: GTSNPN, SVGIG (reference sequence). V lost 5 bases, J lost 8 bases, and 6 bases stayed unmatched. This CDR3 is built from 13 residues.

This sequence joins TRBV5-1 and TRBJ2-3; the match to TRBD2 covers 11 bases. The CDR3 contains 16 residues. Germline V gene sequence: CDR1 SGHRS, CDR2 YFSETQ. V lost 8 bases, J lost 2 bases, and 10 bases stayed unmatched. The CDR3 is CASQLLAGDPTDTQYF. The CDR3 region has the DNA TGCGCCAGTCAACTACTAGCGGGAGACCCCACAGATACGCAGTATTTT.

The J gene is TRBJ1-3, the V gene TRBV25-1, with D possibly being TRBD1 (6 bases). V lost 1 base, J lost 5 bases, and 9 bases lay in between. The length of the CDR3 is 14 residues. Looked up from germline, CDR1 is MGHDK and CDR2 is SYGVNS. The CDR3 coding sequence is TGTGCCAGCAGTGAATCGGGGGGCAGAAACACCATATATTTT. It yields the protein CASSESGGRNTIYF.

The chain uses TRBV18 and TRBJ2-3, with 11 bases that match TRBD2. Germline loops: CDR1 KGHSH, CDR2 LQKENI. The CDR3 extends over 17 amino acids. The V and J ends lost 4 bases and 0 bases, in that order; junction bases with no gene match: 6. CDR3 region: CASSLSGTSGSTDTQYF. The CDR3 bases are TGTGCCAGCTCACTTTCCGGGACTAGCGGTAGCACAGATACGCAGTATTTT.

The chain joins TRBV11-2 to TRBJ2-7; no firm D call. V was cut by 0 bases and J by 9 bases, with 12 bases left in between. The CDR3 runs 13 residues. The germline V gene encodes CDR1 SGHAT and CDR2 FQNNGV. The DNA of the CDR3 is TGTGCCAGCAGCTTAGAAGTTGAGTTGGGGCAGTACTTC. Its protein is CASSLEVELGQYF. Full variable domain (remainder filled in from reference TRBV11-2 and TRBJ2-7): EAGVAQSPRYKIIEKRQSVAFWCNPISGHATLYWYQQILGQGPKLLIQFQNNGVVDDSQLPKDRFSAERLKGVDSTLKIQPAKLEDSAVYLCASSLEVELGQYFGPGTRLTVT.

The rearrangement uses TRBV28 and TRBJ2-7; D possibly corresponds to TRBD1 (6 bases). CDR3 length: 15 amino acids. Trimming removed 5 bases at V and 5 bases at J, with 19 bases between. CDR1 and CDR2 from the germline V gene are MDHEN and SYDVKM. The CDR3 DNA sequence: TGTGCCAGCAGTGATGAGGACAGACCTCGGCACGAGCAGTACTTC. It translates to CASSDEDRPRHEQYF.

The chain recombines TRBV7-2 with TRBJ2-1, with TRBD2 identical over 8 bases. The CDR3 runs 15 residues. V lost 2 bases to trimming and J lost 7 bases; unmatched junction nucleotides: 7. The V gene's germline CDR1 is SGHTA and CDR2 FQGNSA. Written as DNA, the CDR3 is TGTGCCAGCAGCTTAAGCGGGGGCTATAGTAATGAGCAGTTCTTC. Translating gives CASSLSGGYSNEQFF.

The chain employs TRBV28 and TRBJ1-5; TRBD1 is a possible D gene (5 bases). Deletions cut 4 bases from V and 3 bases from J, with 19 bases between. Germline lookup yields CDR1 MDHEN and CDR2 SYDVKM. The CDR3 has 17 amino acids. For the CDR3, the DNA is TGTGCCAGCAGTTCGAACGGGGGAGGAACCTACAATCAGCCCCAGCATTTT. Translation: CASSSNGGGTYNQPQHF.

The chain joins TRBV28 to TRBJ2-7; 12 bases are a match to TRBD2. This CDR3 has 15 residues. The J segment lost 9 bases and the V segment lost 6 bases, leaving 12 bases of the junction unmatched. Germline values: CDR1 MDHEN, CDR2 SYDVKM. The CDR3 nucleotides are TGTGCCAGCAGCCCCCCAGGACTAGCGGGATTCGGGCAGTACTTC. Protein: CASSPPGLAGFGQYF.

V is TRBV28 and J is TRBJ2-1; D is possibly TRBD1 or TRBD2 (5 bases each). CDR1 and CDR2 from the germline V gene are MDHEN and SYDVKM. V was clipped by 3 bases and J by 2 bases, with 14 bases between them. This CDR3 is 16 amino acids long. The CDR3, as DNA: TGTGCCAGCAGTTTCCAGGACTTCAGGGCCTACAATGAGCAGTTCTTC. Translating it yields CASSFQDFRAYNEQFF.

This chain connects TRBV2 to TRBJ2-7; D call uncertain. The length of the CDR3 is 12 residues. The V and J ends lost 7 bases and 6 bases respectively, with 13 bases between them. CDR1 and CDR2 (germline): SNHLY, FYNNEI. For the CDR3, the DNA is TGTGCCAGCAATATTTATCCCAGCGAGCAGTACTTC. Translation gives CASNIYPSEQYF.

To note about this clone: The same CDR3 also results from other DNA sequences found in this sample. The V call is TRBV18, the J call TRBJ2-1; 9 nucleotides agree with TRBD1. Trimming at V came to 3 bases and at J to 1 base, leaving 1 base not matched to a gene. The CDR3 is 15 amino acids. The germline CDR1 and CDR2 sequences are KGHSH and LQKENI. Here the CDR3 DNA reads TGTGCCAGCTCACCGGGACAGGGTTCCTACAATGAGCAGTTCTTC. Protein product: CASSPGQGSYNEQFF. The variable domain in full, completed from reference TRBV18 and TRBJ2-1, reads NAGVMQNPRHLVRRRGQEARLRCSPMKGHSHVYWYRQLPEEGLKFMVYLQKENIIDESGMPKERFSAEFPKEGPSILRIQQVVRGDSAAYFCASSPGQGSYNEQFFGPGTRLTVL.

The rearrangement links TRBV6-5 to TRBJ1-2, with D unclear. Germline V gives CDR1 MNHEY, CDR2 SVGAGI. Trimming shortened V by 6 bases and J by 6 bases, and 14 bases separated the two germline ends. The CDR3 consists of 13 residues. The DNA of the CDR3 is TGTGCCAGCAGCCGTATAGGGAGCCATGGCTACACCTTC. Residues: CASSRIGSHGYTF.

The rearrangement joins TRBV27 to TRBJ2-7; 8 bases are a match to TRBD1. After removal of 5 bases from V and 1 base from J, the junction contained 4 bases not matched to a gene. The CDR3 is 14 amino acids. CDR1 MNHEY and CDR2 SMNVEV come from the germline V gene (reference sequence). The CDR3 region is CASSARTGSYEQYF. The CDR3 DNA follows: TGTGCCAGCAGTGCACGGACAGGGTCCTACGAGCAGTACTTC.

The CDR3 DNA is TGTGCCAGCAGCTTAGAGGGCAGGGGGCGATACGAGCAGTACTTC. The encoded protein is CASSLEGRGRYEQYF. The chain joins TRBV7-2 to TRBJ2-7, with TRBD1 matching 8 bases. The CDR3 runs to 15 residues. The V gene's germline CDR1 is SGHTA and CDR2 FQGNSA. The V segment lost 1 base and the J segment 4 bases; nucleotides outside the gene matches: 6.

Only one count was recorded for this clone. This chain links TRBV4-1 with TRBJ2-5; possible D gene TRBD1, 5 bases. The V end lost 1 base, the J end lost 2 bases, and 11 bases lay between the germline ends. This CDR3 is 15 amino acids long. Germline CDR1 reads MGHRA; CDR2 reads YSYEKL. In DNA form, the CDR3 reads TGCGCCAGCAGCCAAGGTGCAGGGCAACAAGAGACCCAGTACTTC. Translated, it gives CASSQGAGQQETQYF.

The chain joins TRBV15 to TRBJ2-7; 7 bases match TRBD1. In germline, CDR1 is LNHNV, CDR2 YYDKDF (reference sequence). CDR3 size: 16 residues. The V segment lost 5 bases and the J segment 7 bases; nucleotides outside the gene matches: 17. CDR3 loop: CATSGFRDRDLWEQYF. CDR3 nucleotides: TGTGCCACCAGCGGATTCCGGGACAGAGACCTCTGGGAGCAGTACTTC. Variable domain in full (rest from reference TRBV15 and TRBJ2-7): DAMVIQNPRYQVTQFGKPVTLSCSQTLNHNVMYWYQQKSSQAPKLLFHYYDKDFNNEADTPDNFQSRRPNTSFCFLDIRSPGLGDTAMYLCATSGFRDRDLWEQYFGPGTRLTVT.

This clone was seen just once. This chain joins TRBV5-5 and TRBJ2-1, with D maybe TRBD2 (5 bases). V lost 1 base to trimming and J lost 10 bases, with 12 bases between them. This CDR3 is built from 13 residues. Germline lookup yields CDR1 SGHKS and CDR2 YYEKEE (reference sequence). The CDR3 is CASSLPSAVEQFF. Here the CDR3 DNA reads TGTGCCAGCAGCTTGCCCTCAGCGGTAGAGCAGTTCTTC.

The chain combines TRBV11-2 with TRBJ2-7; the D gene is possibly TRBD2 (5 bases). This CDR3 contains 13 residues. CDR1 and CDR2 from the germline V gene are SGHAT and FQNNGV. V was pared by 3 bases and J by 6 bases, with 12 bases between. DNA for the CDR3: TGTGCCAGCAGCTTGTTGGTGGGAGTCGAGCAGTACTTC. The encoded protein is CASSLLVGVEQYF.

Of note for this clone: The identical CDR3 is also encoded by other nucleotide sequences in the sample. This chain connects TRBV7-2 to TRBJ1-1; perhaps TRBD1 as D (5 bases). The CDR3 is made up of 14 amino acids. V was shortened by 1 base and J by 4 bases, with 10 bases between the two germline ends. Germline assignment: CDR1 SGHTA and CDR2 FQGNSA. CDR3: CASSLGRRGTEAFF. The CDR3 nucleotides are TGTGCCAGCAGCTTAGGTCGGAGGGGCACTGAAGCTTTCTTT.

V is TRBV27 and J is TRBJ2-3; TRBD1 is a possible D gene (5 bases). The germline gives CDR1 MNHEY, CDR2 SMNVEV (reference sequence). Trimming pared 4 bases from V and 2 bases from J, leaving 13 bases between. There are 15 residues in the CDR3. The CDR3 loop is CASSSAPGYTDTQYF. The DNA for the CDR3 is TGTGCCAGCAGTTCCGCGCCAGGGTACACAGATACGCAGTATTTT.

This clone was observed a single time. The chain employs TRBV7-2 and TRBJ2-1; tentatively, D is TRBD2 (5 bases). Germline CDR1 is SGHTA and CDR2 is FQGNSA. V lost 1 base, J lost 6 bases, and 16 bases lay in between. The CDR3 length is 16 residues. In DNA, the CDR3 is TGTGCCAGCAGCTTAGGCGGGCCCCCGGCACGCAATGAGCAGTTCTTC. Amino acid sequence: CASSLGGPPARNEQFF.

This clone came up a few times. The rearrangement uses TRBV7-9 and TRBJ1-1; D gene unclear. The germline V and J ends were trimmed by 8 bases and 6 bases, with 16 bases remaining between them. The CDR3 is 13 amino acids. CDR1 is SEHNR, CDR2 FQNEAQ, per germline (reference sequence). The DNA of the CDR3 is TGTGCCAGCGCCAAGGCGGGGAGAGCTGAAGCTTTCTTT. Translation gives CASAKAGRAEAFF.

The chain joins TRBV7-9 to TRBJ2-7; TRBD1 matches at 10 bases. Germline CDR1 and CDR2: SEHNR and FQNEAQ (reference sequence). This CDR3 has 15 amino acids. V lost 5 bases and J lost 5; bases outside the gene matches: 9. Here the CDR3 reads CASSPFRTGGNEQYF. The DNA for the CDR3 is TGTGCCAGCAGCCCGTTTAGGACAGGGGGAAACGAGCAGTACTTC.

The CDR3 nucleotides are TGTGCCAGCAGCTTAAAGTCGTCAGCCGGCTACGAGCAGTACTTC. This sequence encodes CASSLKSSAGYEQYF. This chain connects TRBV7-3 to TRBJ2-7, with no clear D. CDR1 SGHTA and CDR2 FQGTGA come from the germline V gene. This CDR3 spans 15 amino acids. Trimming removed 1 base from V and 3 bases from J, with 13 bases in between.